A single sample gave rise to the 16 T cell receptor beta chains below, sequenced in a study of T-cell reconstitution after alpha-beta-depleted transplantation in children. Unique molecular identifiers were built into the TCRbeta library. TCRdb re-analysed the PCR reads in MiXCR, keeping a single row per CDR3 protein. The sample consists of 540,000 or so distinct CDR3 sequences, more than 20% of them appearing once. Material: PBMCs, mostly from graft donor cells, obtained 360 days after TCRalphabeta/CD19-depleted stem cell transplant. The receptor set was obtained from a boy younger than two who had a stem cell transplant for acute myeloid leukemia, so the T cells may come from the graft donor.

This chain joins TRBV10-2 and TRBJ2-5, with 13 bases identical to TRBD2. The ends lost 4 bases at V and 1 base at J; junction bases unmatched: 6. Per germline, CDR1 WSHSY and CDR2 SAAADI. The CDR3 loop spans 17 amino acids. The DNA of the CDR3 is TGCGCCAGCAGTGGCGAGACTAGCGGGGGGTCCCAAGAGACCCAGTACTTC. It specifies CASSGETSGGSQETQYF.

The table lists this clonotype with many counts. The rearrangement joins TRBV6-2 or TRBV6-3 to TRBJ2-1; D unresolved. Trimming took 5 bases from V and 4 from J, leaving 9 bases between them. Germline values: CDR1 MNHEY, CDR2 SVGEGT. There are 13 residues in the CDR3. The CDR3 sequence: CASSTQEYNEQFF. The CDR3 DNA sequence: TGTGCCAGCAGTACGCAGGAGTACAATGAGCAGTTCTTC.

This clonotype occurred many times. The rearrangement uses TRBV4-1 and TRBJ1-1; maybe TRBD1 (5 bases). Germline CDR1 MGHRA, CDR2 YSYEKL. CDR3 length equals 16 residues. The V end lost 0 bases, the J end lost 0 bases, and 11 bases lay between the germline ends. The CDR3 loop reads CASSQERDRLNTEAFF. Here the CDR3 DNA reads TGCGCCAGCAGCCAAGAAAGGGACCGATTGAACACTGAAGCTTTCTTT.

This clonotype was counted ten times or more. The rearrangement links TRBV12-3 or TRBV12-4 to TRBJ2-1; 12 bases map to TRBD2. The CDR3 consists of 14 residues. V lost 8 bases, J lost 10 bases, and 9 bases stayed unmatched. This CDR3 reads CASLRASGGGEQFF. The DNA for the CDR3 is TGTGCCAGCCTCCGGGCTAGCGGGGGGGGCGAGCAGTTCTTC.

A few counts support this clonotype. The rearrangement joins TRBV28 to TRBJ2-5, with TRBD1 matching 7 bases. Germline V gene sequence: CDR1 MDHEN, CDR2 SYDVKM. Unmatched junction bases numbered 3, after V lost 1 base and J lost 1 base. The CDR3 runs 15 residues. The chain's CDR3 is CASSLSGQVQETQYF. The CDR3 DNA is TGTGCCAGCAGTTTATCAGGACAGGTCCAAGAGACCCAGTACTTC.

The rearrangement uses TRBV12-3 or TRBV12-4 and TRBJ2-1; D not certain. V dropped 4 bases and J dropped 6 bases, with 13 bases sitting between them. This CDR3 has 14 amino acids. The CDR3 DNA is TGTGCCAGCAGTTCGACAACCTCCCGCAATGAGCAGTTCTTC. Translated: CASSSTTSRNEQFF.

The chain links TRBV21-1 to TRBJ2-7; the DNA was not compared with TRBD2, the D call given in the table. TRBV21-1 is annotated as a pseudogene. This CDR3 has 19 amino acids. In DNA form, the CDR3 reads TGTGCCAGCAGCAAAGGTGGGGGACCCTCAGCAACTCACTCCTACGAGCAGTACGTC. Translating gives CASSKGGGPSATHSYEQYV.

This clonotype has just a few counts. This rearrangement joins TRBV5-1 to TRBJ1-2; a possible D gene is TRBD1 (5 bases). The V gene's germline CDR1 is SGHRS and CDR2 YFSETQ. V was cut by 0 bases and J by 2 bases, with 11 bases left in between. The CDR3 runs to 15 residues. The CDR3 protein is CASSLVLGENYGYTF. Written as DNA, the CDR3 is TGCGCCAGCAGCTTGGTTTTGGGGGAGAACTATGGCTACACCTTC.

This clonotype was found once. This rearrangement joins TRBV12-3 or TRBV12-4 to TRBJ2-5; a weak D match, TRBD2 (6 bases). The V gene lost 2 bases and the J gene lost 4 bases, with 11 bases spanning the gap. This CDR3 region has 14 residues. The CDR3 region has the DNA TGTGCCAGCAGTTTAACGGGGGATCGAGAGACCCAGTACTTC. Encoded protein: CASSLTGDRETQYF.

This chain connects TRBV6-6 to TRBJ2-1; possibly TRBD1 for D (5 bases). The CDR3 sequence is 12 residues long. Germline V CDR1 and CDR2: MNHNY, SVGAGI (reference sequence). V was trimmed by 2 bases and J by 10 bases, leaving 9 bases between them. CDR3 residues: CASSYGAPEQFF. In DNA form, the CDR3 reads TGTGCCAGCAGTTACGGGGCCCCCGAGCAGTTCTTC.

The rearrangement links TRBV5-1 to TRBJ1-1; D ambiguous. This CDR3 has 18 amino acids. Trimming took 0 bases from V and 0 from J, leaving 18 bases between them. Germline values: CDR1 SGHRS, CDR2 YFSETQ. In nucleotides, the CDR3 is TGCGCCAGCAGCTTGGATGTGGGTATGGCCCGAATGAACACTGAAGCTTTCTTT. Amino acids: CASSLDVGMARMNTEAFF.

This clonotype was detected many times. The CDR3 spells CASSHRGGFGEQYF. In DNA form, the CDR3 reads TGTGCCAGCAGTCACAGGGGTGGCTTCGGCGAGCAGTACTTC. The chain couples TRBV27 to TRBJ2-7; 7 positions agree with TRBD1. With V trimmed by 5 bases and J by 6 bases, 10 bases remained unmatched. CDR1 is MNHEY and CDR2 is SMNVEV in the germline V gene (reference sequence). The CDR3 is made up of 14 amino acids.

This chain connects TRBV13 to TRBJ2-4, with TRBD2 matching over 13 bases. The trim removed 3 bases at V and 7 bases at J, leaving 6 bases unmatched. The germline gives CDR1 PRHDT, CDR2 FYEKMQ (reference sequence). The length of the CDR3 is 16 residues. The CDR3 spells CASSLTSGGSGNIQYF. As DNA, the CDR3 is TGTGCCAGCAGCTTGACTAGCGGGGGGTCCGGGAACATTCAGTACTTC. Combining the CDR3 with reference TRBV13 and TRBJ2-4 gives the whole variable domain AAGVIQSPRHLIKEKRETATLKCYPIPRHDTVYWYQQGPGQDPQFLISFYEKMQSDKGSIPDRFSAQQFSDYHSELNMSSLELGDSALYFCASSLTSGGSGNIQYFGAGTRLSVL.

CDR3 coding DNA: TGTGCCAGCAGCTTAGGCCGCATCGATGAGCAGTTCTTC. Translation gives CASSLGRIDEQFF. The rearrangement links TRBV7-2 to TRBJ2-1, with D unresolved. CDR3 length: 13 amino acids. Germline CDR1 SGHTA, CDR2 FQGNSA. V lost 1 base to trimming and J lost 8 bases, with 9 bases between them.

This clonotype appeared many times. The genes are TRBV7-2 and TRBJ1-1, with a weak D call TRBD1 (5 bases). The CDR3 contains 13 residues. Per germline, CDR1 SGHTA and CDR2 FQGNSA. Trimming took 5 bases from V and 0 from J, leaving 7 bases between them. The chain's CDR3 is CASSRTMNTEAFF. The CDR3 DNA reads TGTGCCAGCAGCCGGACAATGAACACTGAAGCTTTCTTT.

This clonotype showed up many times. CDR3 sequence (DNA): TGTGCCAGCAGTGAAGCAGGGTCGGGCACCGGGGAGCTGTTTTTT. It translates to CASSEAGSGTGELFF. The chain uses TRBV2 and TRBJ2-2; unclear D gene. The CDR3 length is 15 residues. Germline CDR1 and CDR2: SNHLY and FYNNEI. Trimming pared 0 bases from V and 4 bases from J, leaving 9 bases between.